Each of the 21 T cell receptor beta chains below was sequenced from the same sample in a study of T cell responses to AZD1222 COVID-19 vaccine. The table came from immunoSEQ multiplex PCR; TCRdb's copy has only in-frame clones and leaves some out. The sample has about 85,000 clones; roughly 86% are singletons. Specimen: peripheral blood, collected on day 0 of AZD1222 vaccination. The receptors were gathered from an adult in good health.

This clone is a singleton in its sample. V and J are TRBV27 and TRBJ1-5, with D unresolved. The CDR3 runs 15 residues. Germline V lookup: CDR1 MNHEY, CDR2 SMNVEV (reference sequence). Trimming pared 0 bases from V and 10 bases from J, leaving 16 bases between. The CDR3 sequence is CASSLSSGLRTPQHF. For the CDR3, the DNA is TGTGCCAGCAGTTTATCGTCGGGTCTAAGGACTCCCCAGCATTTT.

This rearrangement joins TRBV6-5 to TRBJ1-1; D unclear. This CDR3 comprises 11 residues. Germline values: CDR1 MNHEY, CDR2 SVGAGI. Trimming cost V 6 bases and J 3 bases, with 5 bases left between them. CDR3 region: CASSHDTEAFF. In DNA, the CDR3 is TGTGCCAGCAGCCATGACACTGAAGCTTTCTTT.

The V and J genes are TRBV5-1 and TRBJ2-1; 8 nucleotides line up with TRBD2. With V trimmed by 4 bases and J by 8 bases, 5 bases remained unmatched. Germline V gene sequence: CDR1 SGHRS, CDR2 YFSETQ. The CDR3 totals 13 residues. CDR3 nucleotides: TGCGCCAGCAGCCCCGGACTAGCTGATGAGCAGTTCTTC. Protein product: CASSPGLADEQFF.

The rearrangement joins TRBV7-2 to TRBJ1-3; D is uncertain. Per germline, CDR1 SGHTA and CDR2 FQGNSA. Deletions cut 5 bases from V and 0 bases from J, with 14 bases between. The CDR3 contains 16 residues. The CDR3 loop is CASSPGGSNSGNTIYF. DNA of the CDR3: TGTGCCAGCAGCCCTGGTGGGAGCAACTCTGGAAACACCATATATTTT.

The chain carries TRBV19 and TRBJ2-1; 7 nucleotides agree with TRBD1. CDR1 is LNHDA and CDR2 is SQIVND in the germline V gene (reference sequence). The CDR3 is 15 amino acids. Germline trimming cut 7 bases from V and 0 bases from J; bases unmatched to any gene: 6. CDR3 protein: CASTQDRSSYNEQFF. The CDR3 nucleotides read TGTGCCAGTACCCAGGACAGGAGCTCCTACAATGAGCAGTTCTTC.

J is TRBJ2-2 and V is TRBV10-1, with TRBD2 matching over 11 bases. Germline V gene lookup returns CDR1 WNHNN and CDR2 SYGVQD (reference sequence). After removal of 3 bases from V and 6 bases from J, the junction contained 6 bases not matched to a gene. The CDR3 runs 16 residues. CDR3 DNA: TGCGCCAGCAGTGACGGTAGCGGGAGGGCCGCCGGGGAGCTGTTTTTT. Protein: CASSDGSGRAAGELFF.

V gene TRBV18 combines with J gene TRBJ2-3, with no clear D. The germline V and J ends were trimmed by 3 bases and 0 bases, with 13 bases remaining between them. CDR1 and CDR2 (germline): KGHSH, LQKENI. The CDR3 has 16 amino acids. The CDR3: CASSPLLGGSTDTQYF. Written as DNA, the CDR3 is TGTGCCAGCTCACCGCTTCTGGGTGGCAGCACAGATACGCAGTATTTT.

The chain couples TRBV6-5 to TRBJ1-5; 9 bases map to TRBD1. Germline V gene sequence: CDR1 MNHEY, CDR2 SVGAGI. The J segment lost 4 bases and the V segment lost 8 bases, leaving 0 bases of the junction unmatched. This CDR3 has 12 amino acids. CDR3 DNA sequence: TGTGCCAGCGGACAGGGGAATCAGCCCCAGCATTTT. Translated: CASGQGNQPQHF.

The chain links TRBV7-2 to TRBJ2-1, with a possible D match to TRBD2 (6 bases). The CDR3 is 13 residues long. Germline V gene data show CDR1 as SGHTA and CDR2 as FQGNSA. V lost 1 base to trimming and J lost 9 bases, with 10 bases between them. The chain's CDR3 is CASSLGLEGEQFF. CDR3 bases: TGTGCCAGCAGCTTAGGACTAGAGGGTGAGCAGTTCTTC.

The chain is built from TRBV7-9 and TRBJ2-7; D remains unclear. Germline V gene lookup returns CDR1 SEHNR and CDR2 FQNEAQ (reference sequence). The CDR3 runs 12 residues. Trimming pared 6 bases from V and 5 bases from J, leaving 11 bases between. The CDR3 coding sequence is TGTGCCAGCAGTAACACCGGAGACGAGCAGTACTTC. This translates into CASSNTGDEQYF.

This clone was observed once. This chain links TRBV28 with TRBJ2-5; no definite D call. Germline-derived CDR1 and CDR2 are MDHEN and SYDVKM. Trimming shortened V by 2 bases and J by 3 bases, and 7 bases separated the two germline ends. This CDR3 region has 13 residues. The CDR3, as DNA: TGTGCCAGCAGTTTACTTCACAAAGAGACCCAGTACTTC. Its translation is CASSLLHKETQYF.

In DNA, the CDR3 is TGTGCCAGCAGCCAAGGTACGCGGGATTGGGGCGAGCAGTACTTC. Its protein product is CASSQGTRDWGEQYF. The chain links TRBV3-1 (or the pseudogene TRBV3-2) to TRBJ2-7, with D maybe TRBD2 (6 bases). V lost 1 base and J 6 bases, leaving 16 bases between the germline ends. The germline V gene has CDR1 LGHDT and CDR2 YNNKEL (reference sequence). This CDR3 comprises 15 residues.

This rearrangement joins TRBV28 to TRBJ2-3; D is ambiguous. The CDR3 has 14 amino acids. Trimming cost V 7 bases and J 3 bases, with 14 bases left between them. Germline lookup yields CDR1 MDHEN and CDR2 SYDVKM. CDR3 in DNA: TGTGCCAGCACCCAGTGGTTTAGGACAGATACGCAGTATTTT. Translating it yields CASTQWFRTDTQYF.

This clone appeared a single time. V and J are TRBV6-5 and TRBJ2-1, with TRBD2 matching over 10 bases. V was pared by 6 bases and J by 4 bases, with 6 bases of the junction left unmatched. CDR3 length: 15 residues. Germline lookup yields CDR1 MNHEY and CDR2 SVGAGI. CDR3 coding DNA: TGTGCCAGCAGACCGGGACTAGCGACTTACAATGAGCAGTTCTTC. It specifies CASRPGLATYNEQFF.

The rearrangement links TRBV9 to TRBJ1-1, with D maybe TRBD1 (6 bases). V was cut by 1 base and J by 4 bases, with 11 bases left in between. The V gene's germline CDR1 is SGDLS and CDR2 YYNGEE. This CDR3 region has 14 residues. CDR3 amino acids: CASSVQGSPTEAFF. The CDR3 DNA reads as TGTGCCAGCAGCGTACAGGGGTCTCCCACTGAAGCTTTCTTT.

The V and J genes are TRBV5-6 and TRBJ2-5, with 8 bases that match TRBD1. This CDR3 is 13 amino acids long. Germline CDR1 and CDR2: SGHDT and YYEEEE. Trimming took 4 bases from V and 5 from J; bases not matched to a gene: 4. The CDR3 here is CASSGQGGETQYF. The CDR3 DNA follows: TGTGCCAGCAGCGGACAGGGCGGGGAGACCCAGTACTTC.

V gene TRBV7-6 combines with J gene TRBJ1-1; possibly TRBD1 for D (5 bases). Germline V lookup: CDR1 SGHVS, CDR2 FNYEAQ. The CDR3 contains 13 residues. V was cut by 5 bases and J by 3 bases, with 10 bases left in between. CDR3 bases: TGTGCCAGCAGCATCCAGGGAGACACTGAAGCTTTCTTT. Protein product: CASSIQGDTEAFF.

This chain uses TRBV2 with TRBJ1-5; 9 nucleotides line up with TRBD1. The length of the CDR3 is 16 residues. The V gene end was trimmed by 1 base and the J gene end by 2 bases; junction bases not matched to a gene: 3. The germline CDR1 and CDR2 sequences are SNHLY and FYNNEI. CDR3 DNA: TGTGCCAGCAGTGAAGAGGGACAGGGTGGCAATCAGCCCCAGCATTTT. It is translated as CASSEEGQGGNQPQHF.

The sample holds one count of this clone. The chain carries TRBV9 and TRBJ2-1; 10 bases are shared with TRBD1. Germline trimming cut 3 bases from V and 9 bases from J; bases unmatched to any gene: 9. The CDR3 has 15 amino acids. Germline loops: CDR1 SGDLS, CDR2 YYNGEE. CDR3 sequence: CASSATGGRGREQFF. The CDR3 coding sequence is TGTGCCAGCAGCGCGACAGGGGGCCGGGGACGTGAGCAGTTCTTC.

The genes are TRBV21-1 and TRBJ2-4. TRBV21-1 is an annotated pseudogene. The CDR3 totals 12 residues. The CDR3 DNA reads as TGTGCCAGCAGCAAACGCCCGAACATTCAGTACTTC. Translation: CASSKRPNIQYF.

The V call is TRBV7-9, the J call TRBJ1-1, with D hard to call. CDR1 is SEHNR and CDR2 is FQNEAQ in the germline V gene (reference sequence). V lost 5 bases and J 3 bases, leaving 10 bases between the germline ends. The CDR3 covers 13 residues. The CDR3 spells CASSRNRDTEAFF. In DNA, the CDR3 is TGTGCCAGCAGCAGAAACCGGGACACTGAAGCTTTCTTT.